A single sample is the source of the 25 T cell receptor beta chains below, sequenced in a study of STAT5B mutations in CD4+ large granular lymphocyte leukemia. Clones were sequenced by immunoSEQ multiplex PCR, and TCRdb holds only the in-frame ones, with some missing. The sample includes about 30,000 clones, 65% to 80% of them seen just once. The source material was CD4+ T cells from blood buffy coats. Source of these receptors: a human donor in good health.

The chain has TRBV6-6 and TRBJ2-4; 9 bases match TRBD1. Germline V gene data show CDR1 as MNHNY and CDR2 as SVGAGI (reference sequence). J was trimmed by 6 bases and V by 6 bases; bases with no gene match: 6. The CDR3 runs 14 residues. CDR3 nucleotides: TGTGCCAGCAGGCACAGGGGGCGAGGAAACATTCAGTACTTC. Residues: CASRHRGRGNIQYF.

This clone showed up just a few times. The V gene is TRBV7-2, the J gene TRBJ1-2; TRBD1 might be the D (6 bases). V dropped 2 bases and J dropped 8 bases, with 12 bases sitting between them. The CDR3 spans 13 residues. The germline V gene has CDR1 SGHTA and CDR2 FQGNSA. CDR3 sequence: CASSLSQGRGYTF. The DNA for the CDR3 is TGTGCCAGCAGCTTATCACAGGGCCGGGGCTACACCTTC. Full variable domain (outside the CDR3, taken from reference TRBV7-2 and TRBJ1-2): GAGVSQSPSNKVTEKGKDVELRCDPISGHTALYWYRQSLGQGLEFLIYFQGNSAPDKSGLPSDRFSAERTGGSVSTLTIQRTQQEDSAVYLCASSLSQGRGYTFGSGTRLTVV.

The chain has TRBV11-2 and TRBJ2-7; the D is unclear. This CDR3 is built from 14 residues. Germline CDR1 reads SGHAT; CDR2 reads FQNNGV. Trimming shortened V by 4 bases and J by 3 bases, and 13 bases separated the two germline ends. CDR3 in amino acids: CASSSVARNYEQYF. In nucleotides, the CDR3 is TGTGCCAGCAGCTCGGTCGCGCGAAACTACGAGCAGTACTTC.

The V and J genes are TRBV10-2 and TRBJ2-7; D remains ambiguous. The CDR3 sequence is 12 residues long. Germline CDR1 and CDR2: WSHSY and SAAADI. Trimming stripped 6 bases from V and 2 bases from J, with 8 bases between. The CDR3 DNA follows: TGCGCCAGCAGAGACACTGCCTACGAGCAGTACTTC. This encodes CASRDTAYEQYF.

The chain carries TRBV14 and TRBJ1-6; perhaps TRBD1 as D (5 bases). The CDR3 totals 13 residues. V lost 4 bases and J lost 8, with 9 bases in between. The germline V gene has CDR1 SGHDN and CDR2 FVKESK. The CDR3 nucleotides read TGTGCCAGCAGCCGCAGGGCGGATTCACCCCTCCACTTT. This sequence encodes CASSRRADSPLHF. The whole variable domain, remainder taken from reference TRBV14 and TRBJ1-6, is EAGVTQFPSHSVIEKGQTVTLRCDPISGHDNLYWYRRVMGKEIKFLLHFVKESKQDESGMPNNRFLAERTGGTYSTLKVQPAELEDSGVYFCASSRRADSPLHFGNGTRLTVT.

The V gene is TRBV7-2, the J gene TRBJ2-2, with 13 bases aligning to TRBD2. Trimming at V came to 6 bases and at J to 2 bases, leaving 9 bases not matched to a gene. The CDR3 loop spans 18 amino acids. Germline V gene data show CDR1 as SGHTA and CDR2 as FQGNSA. The CDR3 DNA reads as TGTGCCAGCAGTCGATCCGGGACTAGCGGGACTAACACCGGGGAGCTGTTTTTT. Protein: CASSRSGTSGTNTGELFF.

The chain recombines TRBV18 with TRBJ1-5; tentatively, D is TRBD1 (5 bases). The CDR3 loop spans 14 amino acids. Looked up from germline, CDR1 is KGHSH and CDR2 is LQKENI. V was trimmed by 4 bases and J by 3 bases, leaving 10 bases between them. In DNA form, the CDR3 reads TGTGCCAGCTCACAGCAACAGGTCAATCAGCCCCAGCATTTT. It yields the protein CASSQQQVNQPQHF.

The chain recombines TRBV6-1 with TRBJ2-5; 7 bases match TRBD1. Losses at the gene ends were 6 bases for V and 5 bases for J; bases not matched to a gene: 12. The CDR3 is 15 amino acids. Germline lookup yields CDR1 MNHNS and CDR2 SASEGT. The chain's CDR3 is CASRGMRGGSETQYF. The CDR3 DNA reads as TGTGCCAGCAGGGGGATGCGAGGGGGCAGTGAGACCCAGTACTTC.

The genes are TRBV5-1 and TRBJ2-3; 8 nucleotides line up with TRBD2. Germline V gene lookup returns CDR1 SGHRS and CDR2 YFSETQ. The V segment lost 1 base and the J segment 3 bases; nucleotides outside the gene matches: 7. The CDR3 is 16 residues long. DNA for the CDR3: TGCGCCAGCAGCTTGTGGAGCGGGAGAAGGACAGATACGCAGTATTTT. Translating it yields CASSLWSGRRTDTQYF. The variable domain in full, with the rest retrieved from reference TRBV5-1 and TRBJ2-3, is KAGVTQTPRYLIKTRGQQVTLSCSPISGHRSVSWYQQTPGQGLQFLFEYFSETQRNKGNFPGRFSGRQFSNSRSEMNVSTLELGDSALYLCASSLWSGRRTDTQYFGPGTRLTVL.

This chain uses TRBV5-1 with TRBJ2-7; 7 bases agree with TRBD2. Germline loops: CDR1 SGHRS, CDR2 YFSETQ. This CDR3 has 12 amino acids. The J segment lost 6 bases and the V segment lost 4 bases, leaving 4 bases of the junction unmatched. CDR3 region: CASSLRGGEQYF. The CDR3 region has the DNA TGCGCCAGCAGCCTTCGCGGGGGCGAGCAGTACTTC.

J is TRBJ2-7 and V is TRBV10-3, with 10 bases lining up with TRBD2. The germline gives CDR1 ENHRY, CDR2 SYGVKD. The CDR3 spans 14 residues. Trimming removed 6 bases from V and 2 bases from J; junction bases left unmatched: 4. The CDR3 nucleotides are TGTGCCATCAGAGTAGCGGGAGGTACCTACGAGCAGTACTTC. As protein: CAIRVAGGTYEQYF.

The rearrangement uses TRBV7-8 and TRBJ1-1, with TRBD1 as a possible D gene (5 bases). V gave up 3 bases and J gave up 3 bases, with 11 bases separating them. The CDR3 sequence is 14 residues long. The V gene's germline CDR1 is SGHVS and CDR2 FQNEAQ. As DNA, the CDR3 is TGTGCCAGCAGCTTGGGCAGGGACGACACTGAAGCTTTCTTT. This translates into CASSLGRDDTEAFF.

The chain has TRBV5-1 and TRBJ2-1; TRBD2 matches 12 bases. The CDR3 is made up of 16 amino acids. CDR1 is SGHRS, CDR2 YFSETQ, per germline. Unmatched junction bases numbered 8, after V lost 3 bases and J lost 7 bases. As DNA, the CDR3 is TGCGCCAGCAGCTGGACTAGCGGGAAAGCGGCTAATGAGCAGTTCTTC. Encoded protein: CASSWTSGKAANEQFF.

This sequence joins TRBV6-1 and TRBJ1-3; D is unresolved. The CDR3 has 15 amino acids. Germline CDR1 is MNHNS and CDR2 is SASEGT. V gave up 1 base and J gave up 5 bases, with 12 bases separating them. The CDR3: CASSEVADLRNTIYF. CDR3 nucleotides: TGTGCCAGCAGTGAAGTGGCAGACCTTCGAAACACCATATATTTT.

By sample fraction, this clone is medium-sized. This rearrangement joins TRBV6-1 to TRBJ2-5; D is perhaps TRBD2 (5 bases). CDR3 length: 14 residues. Trimming stripped 8 bases from V and 1 base from J, with 14 bases between. CDR1 is MNHNS and CDR2 is SASEGT in the germline V gene. Here the CDR3 DNA reads TGTGCCAGCCCAGCGCCGGACTTCCAAGAGACCCAGTACTTC. Translated: CASPAPDFQETQYF.

This clone showed up just once. The genes are TRBV6-1 and TRBJ2-7, with D tentatively TRBD1 (6 bases). The length of the CDR3 is 15 residues. Trimming shortened V by 5 bases and J by 0 bases, and 14 bases separated the two germline ends. Looked up from germline, CDR1 is MNHNS and CDR2 is SASEGT. CDR3 DNA sequence: TGTGCCAGCAGTCTGGGGGCAGACGGCTCCTACGAGCAGTACTTC. Its protein product is CASSLGADGSYEQYF.

V and J are TRBV27 and TRBJ2-3, with TRBD2 matching over 13 bases. Germline V lookup: CDR1 MNHEY, CDR2 SMNVEV (reference sequence). V dropped 6 bases and J dropped 3; count of bases not matched to a gene: 3. This CDR3 is built from 15 residues. For the CDR3, the DNA is TGTGCCAGCAGGTGGGGACTAGCGGGAACAGATACGCAGTATTTT. It is translated as CASRWGLAGTDTQYF.

There are a few counts of this clone. The rearrangement uses TRBV29-1 and TRBJ2-4, with 11 positions matching TRBD1. Germline V lookup: CDR1 SQVTM, CDR2 ANQGSEA. The CDR3 is 18 residues long. Losses at the gene ends were 0 bases for V and 1 base for J; bases not matched to a gene: 8. The CDR3 DNA reads as TGCAGCGTTGAAGATAGGGACAGGGGGATGCTTGCCAAAAACATTCAGTACTTC. Its protein is CSVEDRDRGMLAKNIQYF.

The rearrangement uses TRBV19 and TRBJ2-5; D remains ambiguous. Germline V lookup: CDR1 LNHDA, CDR2 SQIVND (reference sequence). V lost 3 bases to trimming and J lost 4 bases, with 12 bases between them. The CDR3 spans 14 residues. The CDR3 protein is CASSMGSWGETQYF. CDR3 DNA sequence: TGTGCCAGTAGTATGGGTAGCTGGGGAGAGACCCAGTACTTC.

This clone was found once. DNA of the CDR3: TGTGCCAGCAGTTTATTCGGGGGCAACTCCTACAATGAGCAGTTCTTC. Translation: CASSLFGGNSYNEQFF. This chain links TRBV27 with TRBJ2-1; D may match TRBD1 or TRBD2 (6 bases each). Per germline, CDR1 MNHEY and CDR2 SMNVEV (reference sequence). The CDR3 totals 16 residues. The ends were cut back, 1 base at V and 0 bases at J, with 10 bases in the middle.

The rearrangement links TRBV5-1 to TRBJ1-1; the D gene is possibly TRBD1 (6 bases). Trimming took off 4 bases at V and 7 bases at J, with 17 bases between the two ends. In germline, CDR1 is SGHRS, CDR2 YFSETQ. The CDR3 loop spans 14 amino acids. CDR3 in amino acids: CASSTGRGTGEAFF. The CDR3 coding sequence is TGCGCCAGCAGCACGGGGAGGGGGACCGGTGAAGCTTTCTTT.

Here the CDR3 reads CATSRDISGVNEQFF. CDR3 DNA sequence: TGTGCCACCAGCAGAGATATTAGCGGGGTTAATGAGCAGTTCTTC. The J gene is TRBJ2-1, the V gene TRBV15; 8 bases fit TRBD2. The V gene end was trimmed by 0 bases and the J gene end by 7 bases; junction bases not matched to a gene: 5. Germline V gene data show CDR1 as LNHNV and CDR2 as YYDKDF (reference sequence). CDR3 length: 15 amino acids.

J is TRBJ2-1 and V is TRBV19; D is undetermined. The CDR3 is 15 amino acids. Germline CDR1 reads LNHDA; CDR2 reads SQIVND (reference sequence). V dropped 4 bases and J dropped 0 bases, with 10 bases sitting between them. The CDR3 is CASSKFSRSYNEQFF. The CDR3 nucleotides are TGTGCCAGTAGTAAGTTCAGCCGCTCCTACAATGAGCAGTTCTTC.

The chain recombines TRBV7-8 with TRBJ2-1; the match to TRBD2 covers 10 bases. The CDR3 runs to 16 residues. V lost 4 bases, J lost 2 bases, and 5 bases stayed unmatched. Germline CDR1 is SGHVS and CDR2 is FQNEAQ. Here the CDR3 DNA reads TGTGCCAGCAGCTCCGGGGGACTAGCGACCTACAATGAGCAGTTCTTC. This translates into CASSSGGLATYNEQFF. Full variable domain (missing parts from reference TRBV7-8 and TRBJ2-1): GAGVSQSPRYKVAKRGQDVALRCDPISGHVSLFWYQQALGQGPEFLTYFQNEAQLDKSGLPSDRFFAERPEGSVSTLKIQRTQQEDSAVYLCASSSGGLATYNEQFFGPGTRLTVL.

V and J are TRBV5-1 and TRBJ2-5; D perhaps matches TRBD2 (5 bases). The V end lost 4 bases, the J end lost 4 bases, and 11 bases lay between the germline ends. This CDR3 is built from 13 residues. Germline loops: CDR1 SGHRS, CDR2 YFSETQ. CDR3 in amino acids: CASSPIGGETQYF. DNA of the CDR3: TGCGCCAGCAGCCCCATTGGAGGAGAGACCCAGTACTTC.